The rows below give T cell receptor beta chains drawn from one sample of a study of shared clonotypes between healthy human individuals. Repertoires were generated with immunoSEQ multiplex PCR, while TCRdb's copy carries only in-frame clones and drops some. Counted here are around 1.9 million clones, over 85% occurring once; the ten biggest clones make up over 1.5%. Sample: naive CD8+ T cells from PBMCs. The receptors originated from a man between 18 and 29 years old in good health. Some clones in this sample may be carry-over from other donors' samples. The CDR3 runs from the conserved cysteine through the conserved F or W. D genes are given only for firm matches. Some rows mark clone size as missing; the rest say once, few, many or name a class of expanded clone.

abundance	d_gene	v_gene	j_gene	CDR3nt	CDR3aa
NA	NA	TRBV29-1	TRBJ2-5	TGCAGCGCTTGGAGCGAGACCCAGTACTTC	CSAWSETQYF
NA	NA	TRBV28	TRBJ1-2	TGTGCCAGCAGTTTAAATAGGGATCACTATGGCTGCACCTTC	CASSLNRDHYGCTF
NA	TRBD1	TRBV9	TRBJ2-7	TGTGCCAGCAGCGTCGACCGGGACAGGGACTACGAGCAGTACTTC	CASSVDRDRDYEQYF
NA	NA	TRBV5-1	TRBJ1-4	TGCGCCAGCAGAACTACCCCGGCAGTTAATGAAAAACTGTTTTTT	CASRTTPAVNEKLFF
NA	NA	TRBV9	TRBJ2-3	TGTGCCAGCAGCGTAGTGGGGGTGGAGACAGATACGCAGTATTTT	CASSVVGVETDTQYF
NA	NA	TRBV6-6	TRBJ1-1	TGTGCCAGCAGGGATACGAACACTGAAGCTTTCTTT	CASRDTNTEAFF
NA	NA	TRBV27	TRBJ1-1	TGTGCCAGCAGTTTCTCAGAGAACACTGAAGCTTTCTTT	CASSFSENTEAFF
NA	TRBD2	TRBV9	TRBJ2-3	TGTGCCAGCAGCGTAGCCCCCTTGCGGGAGGTCGAGAGTGGCACAGATACGCAGTATTTT	CASSVAPLREVESGTDTQYF
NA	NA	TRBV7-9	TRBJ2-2	TGTGCCAGCAGCCCTATCTTGCAGGGCGGGGAGCTGTTTTTT	CASSPILQGGELFF
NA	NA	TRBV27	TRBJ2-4	TGTGCCAGCAGTTCCCTTGGGTTTGGTGCCAAAAACATTCAGTACTTC	CASSSLGFGAKNIQYF
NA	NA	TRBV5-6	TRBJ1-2	TGTGCCAGCAGCTTGGCTGAGCTCTATGGCTACACCTTC	CASSLAELYGYTF
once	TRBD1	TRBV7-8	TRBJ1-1	TGTGCCAGCAGCTTAGTCGTTGACAGGGCCACTGAAGCTTTCTTT	CASSLVVDRATEAFF
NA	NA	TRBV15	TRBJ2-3	TGTGCCACCAGCATTAGCCTCAAGGCGGGAGATACGCAGTATTTT	CATSISLKAGDTQYF
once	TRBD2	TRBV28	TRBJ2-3	TGTGCCAGCAGTCTCAGCGGGAGGGCCTGGGGCACAGATACGCAGTATTTT	CASSLSGRAWGTDTQYF
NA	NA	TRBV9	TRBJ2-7	TGTGCCAGCTCCGAGGCCGGGAGTGGCTACGAGCAGTACTTC	CASSEAGSGYEQYF
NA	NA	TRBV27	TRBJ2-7	TGTGCCAGCAGATGGGTGGGTAGCGGATCCTACGAGCAGTACTTC	CASRWVGSGSYEQYF
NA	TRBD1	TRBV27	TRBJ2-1	TGTGCCAGCAGTTTCCAGACAGGGGGGTTTGGGGAGCAGTTCTTC	CASSFQTGGFGEQFF
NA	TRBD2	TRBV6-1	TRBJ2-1	TGTGCCAGCAGTGAGGCGAGGACTAGCGGGAGTCGAAATGAGCAGTTCTTC	CASSEARTSGSRNEQFF
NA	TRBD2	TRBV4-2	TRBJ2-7	TGTGCCAGCAGCCAAGAGACTAGCGGGAGCTCCTACGAGCAGTACTTC	CASSQETSGSSYEQYF
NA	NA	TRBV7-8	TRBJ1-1	TGTGCCAGCAGCTTAGCGCGGTGGGGGACCCAGAACACTGAAGCTTTCTTT	CASSLARWGTQNTEAFF
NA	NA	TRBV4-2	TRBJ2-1	TGTGCCAGCAGCCAAGAAGGCTACAATGAGCAGTTCTTC	CASSQEGYNEQFF
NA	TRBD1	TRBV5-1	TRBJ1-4	TGCGCCAGCAGTCGAACAGGGGTAGTTCCTAATGAAAAACTGTTTTTT	CASSRTGVVPNEKLFF
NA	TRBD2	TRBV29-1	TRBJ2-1	TGCAGCGTTGAAGGTCTAGCGGGAGTACCCTACAATGAGCAGTTCTTC	CSVEGLAGVPYNEQFF
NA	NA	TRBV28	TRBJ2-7	TGTGCCATCGGGGGACAGAGGACCGGGTTTACCTACGAGCAGTACTTC	CAIGGQRTGFTYEQYF
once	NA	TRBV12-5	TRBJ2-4	TGTGCTAGTGGGCGGAGGGGGACCAAAAACATTCAGTACTTC	CASGRRGTKNIQYF
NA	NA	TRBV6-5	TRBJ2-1	TGTGCCAGCAGTTACTCGGGAGGTTCCTACAATGAGCAGTTCTTC	CASSYSGGSYNEQFF
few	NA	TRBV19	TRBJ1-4	TGTGCCAGCCGGGGGGCAGGGAGAGAAAAACTGTTTTTT	CASRGAGREKLFF
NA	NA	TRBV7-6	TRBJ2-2	TGTGCCACCACCGTCGGGGCAGCCGGGTCCGGGGAGCTGTTTTTT	CATTVGAAGSGELFF
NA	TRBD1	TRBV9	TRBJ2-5	TGTGCCAGCAGCGCCGGGACAGGGGTCCGAGAGACCCAGTACTTC	CASSAGTGVRETQYF
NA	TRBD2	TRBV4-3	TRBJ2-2	TGCGCCAGCAGCCAAGATCGGCTAGCGGGATCCGGGGAGCTGTTTTTT	CASSQDRLAGSGELFF
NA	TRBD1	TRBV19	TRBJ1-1	TGTGCCAGTAGTAGCGGGACAGGGGATTGGGGGACTGAAGCTTTCTTT	CASSSGTGDWGTEAFF
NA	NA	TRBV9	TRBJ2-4	TGTGCCAGCAGCGTAGGGGTTGTAGCCAAAAACATTCAGTACTTC	CASSVGVVAKNIQYF
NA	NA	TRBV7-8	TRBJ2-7	TGTGCCAGCAGCTCCTTCTTGGGGGCTGGGCAGTACGAGCAGTACTTC	CASSSFLGAGQYEQYF
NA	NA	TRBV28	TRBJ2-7	TGTGCCAGCAGTTTTGCCGGGACCTACGAGCAGTACTTC	CASSFAGTYEQYF
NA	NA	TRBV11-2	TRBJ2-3	TGTGCCAGCAGCTTAGTTCCTGACTTTTCTAGCACAGATACGCAGTATTTT	CASSLVPDFSSTDTQYF
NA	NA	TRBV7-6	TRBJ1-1	TGTGCCAGCAGCTACTCCGGGACAACTCCTAACACTGAAGCTTTCTTT	CASSYSGTTPNTEAFF
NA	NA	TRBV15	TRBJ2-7	TGTGCCACCAGCAGTCTCGGTTTTGGGGAGCAGTACTTC	CATSSLGFGEQYF
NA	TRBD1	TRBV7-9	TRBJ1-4	TGTGCCAGCAGACCACAGGGGGAGGCTACTAATGAAAAACTGTTTTTT	CASRPQGEATNEKLFF
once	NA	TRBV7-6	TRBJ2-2	TGTGCCAGCAGCTTTACGCGGGACAGTAACACCGGGGAGCTGTTTTTT	CASSFTRDSNTGELFF
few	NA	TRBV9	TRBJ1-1	TGTGCCAGCAGCGTAGTTGACACTGAAGCTTTCTTT	CASSVVDTEAFF
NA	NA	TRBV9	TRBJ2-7	TGTGCCAGCAGCTCTCCCGGGTCCTCCTACGAGCAGTACTTC	CASSSPGSSYEQYF
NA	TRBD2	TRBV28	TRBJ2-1	TGTGCCAGCAGTCCGCGGGGGTACAATGAGCAGTTCTTC	CASSPRGYNEQFF